This is a list of T cell receptor beta chains from one sample in a study of T cell repertoires in cytomegalovirus infection. TCRdb used MiXCR to reprocess the reads, holding one entry per CDR3 protein. The repertoire includes about 210,000 distinct CDR3 sequences, approximately 7% of them detected once, and around 6% sits in the top ten. Sequenced input: PBMCs. These receptors came from a human donor in good health (CMV status not recorded). Some clones in this sample may be carry-over from other donors' samples. Both conserved end residues are part of each CDR3. A D gene is named only where the DNA matches it firmly. The size of a clone is reported for some rows only, either as once, few or many, or as a class for expanded clones.

abundance	v_gene	j_gene	d_gene	CDR3nt	CDR3aa
many	TRBV19	TRBJ2-1	-	TGTGCCAGCTGCCCGGGACCCTACAATGAGCAGTTCTTC	CASCPGPYNEQFF
many	TRBV28	TRBJ1-2	TRBD1	TGTGCCAGCAGTCTCATCCGGGGGGGGACAGGGGCGATTGGTTATGGCTACACCTTC	CASSLIRGGTGAIGYGYTF
many	TRBV6-2/TRBV6-3	TRBJ2-3	-	TGTGCCAGTGGATTGGACCATACGCAGTATTTT	CASGLDHTQYF
few	TRBV28	TRBJ2-7	TRBD2	TGTGCCATCTCCGGGGGGGGGGGCGCAAAGGACGAGCAGTACTTC	CAISGGGGAKDEQYF
many	TRBV10-1	TRBJ2-3	TRBD2	TGCGCCAGCAGTCCGGGACTAGCTATAGATACGCAGTATTTT	CASSPGLAIDTQYF
many	TRBV5-1	TRBJ2-7	-	TGCGCCAGCAGCTTGAAGTGGCAGGGAAGTGGGGCTAGCGAGCAGTACTTC	CASSLKWQGSGASEQYF
many	TRBV6-1	TRBJ1-6	TRBD1	TGTGCCAGCAGCTCGCGGACAGGAAATTCACCCCTCCACTTT	CASSSRTGNSPLHF
many	TRBV18	TRBJ2-6	TRBD1	TGTGCCAGCTCACCAATATGGACAGGGGACTCTGGGGCCAACGTCCTGACTTTC	CASSPIWTGDSGANVLTF
many	TRBV2	TRBJ1-5	-	TGTGCCGGATCGGGGGGGCTGGATCAGCCCCAGCATTTT	CAGSGGLDQPQHF
many	TRBV3-1	TRBJ2-3	TRBD1	TGTGCCAGCAGCCAAGATCGGGGGACAGGGGCCTACTTT	CASSQDRGTGAYF
many	TRBV7-9	TRBJ1-1	-	TGTGCCAGCAGCTTAGGGCAGGGTCGACGGGGGAACACTGAAGCTTTCTTT	CASSLGQGRRGNTEAFF
many	TRBV24-1	TRBJ1-1	-	TGTGCCACCTCGGACAGGAACACTGAAGCTTTCTTT	CATSDRNTEAFF
many	TRBV5-1	TRBJ2-1	-	TGCGCCAGCAGCTTGGCAGGACCGAGCCTCAATGAGCAGTTCTTC	CASSLAGPSLNEQFF
-	TRBV29-1	TRBJ1-1	TRBD1	TGCAGCGTCGCTAGGACAGGGAATAATGAAGCTTTCTTT	CSVARTGNNEAFF
many	TRBV28	TRBJ1-1	-	TGTGCCAGCAGATCCGGGGTTCCGATGGAAGCTTTCTTT	CASRSGVPMEAFF
many	TRBV7-9	TRBJ2-2	-	TGTGCCAGCAGCGCTGGGCAGGGGACCCTGGGCGCCGGGGAGCTGTTTTTT	CASSAGQGTLGAGELFF
many	TRBV7-8	TRBJ2-3	-	TGTGCCAGCAGCATCAACGCAGATACGCAGTATTTT	CASSINADTQYF
many	TRBV2	TRBJ2-7	-	TGTGCCAGCAGTACATCGGGACGGGACGAGCAGTACTTC	CASSTSGRDEQYF
few	TRBV18	TRBJ2-2	-	TGTGCCAGCTCACCCCCTGGGGCAGTCAACACCGGGGAGCTGTTTTTT	CASSPPGAVNTGELFF
many	TRBV28	TRBJ2-5	TRBD1	TGTGCCAGCAGTTTAGCTGCGACAGGGTGGGAGACCCAGTACTTC	CASSLAATGWETQYF
many	TRBV7-2	TRBJ1-5	-	TGTGCCAGCAGCTTAGGTATCCGGGTGGGGGGTATCGTCCGGCCCCAGCATTTT	CASSLGIRVGGIVRPQHF
many	TRBV5-6	TRBJ1-1	-	TGTGCCAGCAGCTTGGCCAGCGAGAGCACTGAAGCTTTCTTT	CASSLASESTEAFF
many	TRBV20-1	TRBJ2-5	TRBD2	TGCAGTGCTAGAGCTAGCGGGGGGCACCAAGAGACCCAGTACTTC	CSARASGGHQETQYF
many	TRBV3-1	TRBJ1-6	-	TGTGCCAGCAGCCAGGGAATCGGGGATTCACCCCTCCACTTT	CASSQGIGDSPLHF
many	TRBV7-2	TRBJ1-4	-	TGTGCCAGCAGCTTAGATTCGCTCGGGGTCATACCCCCGGCTAATGAAAAACTGTTTTTT	CASSLDSLGVIPPANEKLFF
many	TRBV5-1	TRBJ1-2	-	TGCGCCAGCAGCTTGCCCGGGACTGCCAGTTCGGGCTACACCTTC	CASSLPGTASSGYTF
many	TRBV2	TRBJ2-7	-	TGTGCCAGCAGCTACAGTGTCGAGCAGTACTTC	CASSYSVEQYF
many	TRBV7-2	TRBJ2-7	TRBD1	TGTGCCAGCAGCCAGGACAGGGGGCCATCCTACGAGCAGTACTTC	CASSQDRGPSYEQYF
many	TRBV12-3/TRBV12-4	TRBJ2-2	TRBD2	TGTGCCAGCAGTCCCGGGGGGGCAAACGGCCGGGAGCTGTTTTTT	CASSPGGANGRELFF
-	TRBV20-1	TRBJ2-1	TRBD2	TGCAGTGCTAGTTTGTCTAGCGGGGGTTACAATGAGCAGTTCTTC	CSASLSSGGYNEQFF
many	TRBV30	TRBJ1-5	-	TGTGCCTGGAGTGTACGCAGGACTAGCAATCAGCCCCAGCATTTT	CAWSVRRTSNQPQHF
many	TRBV7-6	TRBJ2-7	TRBD1	TGTGCCAGCAGCCCCGGGACAGGGGCCTACGAGCAGTACTTC	CASSPGTGAYEQYF
-	TRBV29-1	TRBJ2-3	TRBD2	TGCAGCGTATACCAAGCGGGGGTCACAGATACGCAGTATTTT	CSVYQAGVTDTQYF
many	TRBV7-6	TRBJ1-6	-	TGTGCCAGCAGCTTAGACGGCTCCTATAATTCACCCCTCCACTTT	CASSLDGSYNSPLHF
-	TRBV12-3/TRBV12-4	TRBJ1-4	TRBD1	TGTGCCAGCAGTTTACAATCGGGACAGGAAAAACTGTTTTTT	CASSLQSGQEKLFF
many	TRBV28	TRBJ1-1	-	TGTGCCAGCAGGTCGGGGGGGGGGAACACTGAAGCTTTCTTT	CASRSGGGNTEAFF
many	TRBV18	TRBJ1-1	-	TGTGCCAGCTCATCTACGCCGGGAAACACTGAAGCTTTCTTT	CASSSTPGNTEAFF
many	TRBV7-9	TRBJ2-1	TRBD2	TGTGCCAGCAGCCCCACTACTAGCGGGGCATACAATGAGCAGTTCTTC	CASSPTTSGAYNEQFF
many	TRBV7-6	TRBJ1-6	TRBD1	TGTGCCAGCAGCTCAGGGACAGGGGTGAATTCACCCCTCCACTTT	CASSSGTGVNSPLHF
many	TRBV4-3	TRBJ2-7	-	TGCGCCAGCAAGCCAGGGCAGGGGTCCTACGAGCAGTACTTC	CASKPGQGSYEQYF
many	TRBV7-2	TRBJ1-6	-	TGTGCCAGCAGCTTTCGGGCGGCGGGGGCCCTCCACTTT	CASSFRAAGALHF
many	TRBV19	TRBJ2-3	TRBD1	TGTGCCAGTAGTATCGGGACAGGACCCACAGATACGCAGTATTTT	CASSIGTGPTDTQYF
many	TRBV12-3/TRBV12-4	TRBJ1-1	-	TGTGCCAGCAGTAACAACTTGAACACTGAAGCTTTCTTT	CASSNNLNTEAFF
-	TRBV20-1	TRBJ2-6	-	TGCAGTGCTAGAAGGGCGGCTGGGGCCAACGTCCTGACTTTC	CSARRAAGANVLTF
many	TRBV25-1	TRBJ1-2	-	TGTGCCAGCAGTGGGCATACAGAGGATGGCTACACCTTC	CASSGHTEDGYTF